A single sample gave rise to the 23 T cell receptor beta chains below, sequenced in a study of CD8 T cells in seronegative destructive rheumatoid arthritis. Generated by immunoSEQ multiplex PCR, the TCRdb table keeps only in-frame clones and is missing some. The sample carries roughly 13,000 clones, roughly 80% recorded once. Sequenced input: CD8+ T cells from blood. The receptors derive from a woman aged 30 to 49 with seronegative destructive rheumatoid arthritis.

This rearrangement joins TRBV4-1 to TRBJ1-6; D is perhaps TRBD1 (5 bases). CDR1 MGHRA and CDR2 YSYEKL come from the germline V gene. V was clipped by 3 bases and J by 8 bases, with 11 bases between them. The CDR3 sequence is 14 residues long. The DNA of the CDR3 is TGCGCCAGCAGCCAGGGGGGGTCGTATTCACCCCTCCACTTT. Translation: CASSQGGSYSPLHF.

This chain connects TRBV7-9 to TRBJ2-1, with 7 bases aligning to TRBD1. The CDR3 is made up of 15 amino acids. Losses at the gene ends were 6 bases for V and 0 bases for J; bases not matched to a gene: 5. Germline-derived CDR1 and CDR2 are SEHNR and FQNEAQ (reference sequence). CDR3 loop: CASRDYRGSYNEQFF. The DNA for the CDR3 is TGTGCCAGCAGGGATTACAGGGGCTCCTACAATGAGCAGTTCTTC.

CDR3 DNA sequence: TGTGCCAGCAGCCAACTAGCGGGGGGCACAGATACGCAGTATTTT. This gives the protein CASSQLAGGTDTQYF. This chain uses TRBV6-5 with TRBJ2-3; 11 positions match TRBD2. The CDR3 covers 15 residues. Trimming removed 6 bases from V and 1 base from J; junction bases left unmatched: 3. Germline V CDR1 and CDR2: MNHEY, SVGAGI.

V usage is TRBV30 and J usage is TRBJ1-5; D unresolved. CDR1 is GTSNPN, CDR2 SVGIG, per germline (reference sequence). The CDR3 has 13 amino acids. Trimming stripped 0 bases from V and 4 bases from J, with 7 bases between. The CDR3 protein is CAWSVLWNQPQHF. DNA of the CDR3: TGTGCCTGGAGTGTACTATGGAATCAGCCCCAGCATTTT.

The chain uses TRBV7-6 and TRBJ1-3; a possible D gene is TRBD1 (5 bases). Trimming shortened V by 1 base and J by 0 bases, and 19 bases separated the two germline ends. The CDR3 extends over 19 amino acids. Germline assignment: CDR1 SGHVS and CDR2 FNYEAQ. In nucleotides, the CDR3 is TGTGCCAGCAGCTTAGAAACCCCGACAGCCGGGGGCTCTGGAAACACCATATATTTT. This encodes CASSLETPTAGGSGNTIYF.

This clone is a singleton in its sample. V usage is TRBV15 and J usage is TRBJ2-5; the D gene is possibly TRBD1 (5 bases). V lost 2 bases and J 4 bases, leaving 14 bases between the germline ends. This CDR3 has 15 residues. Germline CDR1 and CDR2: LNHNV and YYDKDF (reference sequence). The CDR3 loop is CATSRRGGAGETQYF. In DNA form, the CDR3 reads TGTGCCACCAGCAGACGTGGTGGGGCCGGAGAGACCCAGTACTTC.

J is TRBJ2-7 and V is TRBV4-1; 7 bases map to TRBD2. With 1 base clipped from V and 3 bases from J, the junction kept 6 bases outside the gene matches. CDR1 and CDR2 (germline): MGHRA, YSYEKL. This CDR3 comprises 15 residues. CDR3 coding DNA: TGCGCCAGCAGCCAAGTTGGGGGGGAGAACTACGAGCAGTACTTC. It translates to CASSQVGGENYEQYF.

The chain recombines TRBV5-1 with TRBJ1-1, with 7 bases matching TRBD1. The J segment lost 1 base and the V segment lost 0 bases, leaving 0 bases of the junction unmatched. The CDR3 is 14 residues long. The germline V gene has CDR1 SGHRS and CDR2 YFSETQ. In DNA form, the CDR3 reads TGCGCCAGCAGCTTGGACAGGGGGAACACTGAAGCTTTCTTT. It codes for CASSLDRGNTEAFF. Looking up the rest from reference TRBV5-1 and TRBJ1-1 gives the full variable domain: KAGVTQTPRYLIKTRGQQVTLSCSPISGHRSVSWYQQTPGQGLQFLFEYFSETQRNKGNFPGRFSGRQFSNSRSEMNVSTLELGDSALYLCASSLDRGNTEAFFGQGTRLTVV.

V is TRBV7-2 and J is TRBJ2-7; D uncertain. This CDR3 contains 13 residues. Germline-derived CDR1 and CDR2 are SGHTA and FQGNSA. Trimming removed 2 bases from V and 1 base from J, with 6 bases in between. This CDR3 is CASSLWASYEQYF. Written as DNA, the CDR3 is TGTGCCAGCAGCTTATGGGCTTCCTACGAGCAGTACTTC.

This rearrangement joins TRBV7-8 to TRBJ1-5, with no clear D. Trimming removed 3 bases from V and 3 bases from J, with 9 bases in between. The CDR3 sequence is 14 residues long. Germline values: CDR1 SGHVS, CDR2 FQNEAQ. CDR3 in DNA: TGTGCCAGCAGCTTGTCGGGTCCCAATCAGCCCCAGCATTTT. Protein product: CASSLSGPNQPQHF.

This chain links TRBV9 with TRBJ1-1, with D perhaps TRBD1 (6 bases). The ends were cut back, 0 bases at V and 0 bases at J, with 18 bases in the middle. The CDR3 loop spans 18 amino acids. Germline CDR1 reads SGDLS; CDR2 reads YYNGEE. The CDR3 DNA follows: TGTGCCAGCAGCGTAGTTGAGGACAGCGACTACATGAACACTGAAGCTTTCTTT. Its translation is CASSVVEDSDYMNTEAFF.

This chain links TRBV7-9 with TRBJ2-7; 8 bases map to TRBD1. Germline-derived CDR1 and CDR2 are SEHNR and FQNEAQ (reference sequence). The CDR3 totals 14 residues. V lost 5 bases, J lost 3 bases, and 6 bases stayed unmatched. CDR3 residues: CASSPTDRGYEQYF. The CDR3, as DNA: TGTGCCAGCAGCCCCACCGACAGGGGCTACGAGCAGTACTTC.

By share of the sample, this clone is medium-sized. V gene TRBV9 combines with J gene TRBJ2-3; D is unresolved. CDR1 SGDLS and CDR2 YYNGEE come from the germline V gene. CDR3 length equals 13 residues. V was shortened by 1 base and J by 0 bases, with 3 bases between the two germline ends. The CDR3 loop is CASSVTSTDTQYF. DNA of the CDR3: TGTGCCAGCAGCGTAACTAGCACAGATACGCAGTATTTT.

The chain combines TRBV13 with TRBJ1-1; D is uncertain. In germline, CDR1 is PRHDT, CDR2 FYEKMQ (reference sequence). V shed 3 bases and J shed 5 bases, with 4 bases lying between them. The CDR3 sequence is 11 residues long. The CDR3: CASSFLTEAFF. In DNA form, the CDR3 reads TGTGCCAGCAGCTTTCTGACTGAAGCTTTCTTT. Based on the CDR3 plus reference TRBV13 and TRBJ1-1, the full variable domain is AAGVIQSPRHLIKEKRETATLKCYPIPRHDTVYWYQQGPGQDPQFLISFYEKMQSDKGSIPDRFSAQQFSDYHSELNMSSLELGDSALYFCASSFLTEAFFGQGTRLTVV.

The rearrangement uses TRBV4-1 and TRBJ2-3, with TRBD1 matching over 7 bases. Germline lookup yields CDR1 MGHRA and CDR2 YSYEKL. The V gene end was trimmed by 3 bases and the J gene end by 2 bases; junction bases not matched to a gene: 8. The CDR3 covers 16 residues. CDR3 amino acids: CASSHPTGLATDTQYF. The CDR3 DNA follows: TGCGCCAGCAGCCACCCGACAGGGTTGGCCACAGATACGCAGTATTTT.

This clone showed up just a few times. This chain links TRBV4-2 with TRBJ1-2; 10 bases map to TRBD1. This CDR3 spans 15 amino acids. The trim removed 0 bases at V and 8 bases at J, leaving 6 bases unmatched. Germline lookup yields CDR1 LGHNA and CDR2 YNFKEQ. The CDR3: CASSQDDRGRDGYTF. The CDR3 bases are TGTGCCAGCAGCCAAGACGACAGGGGGCGAGACGGCTACACCTTC.

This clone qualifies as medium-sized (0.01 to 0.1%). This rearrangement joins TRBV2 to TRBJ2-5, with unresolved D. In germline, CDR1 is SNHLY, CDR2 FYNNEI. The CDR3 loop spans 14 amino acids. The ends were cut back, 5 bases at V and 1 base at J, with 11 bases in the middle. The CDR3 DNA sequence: TGTGCCAGCAGTTACGAGACGGGCCAAGAGACCCAGTACTTC. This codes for CASSYETGQETQYF.

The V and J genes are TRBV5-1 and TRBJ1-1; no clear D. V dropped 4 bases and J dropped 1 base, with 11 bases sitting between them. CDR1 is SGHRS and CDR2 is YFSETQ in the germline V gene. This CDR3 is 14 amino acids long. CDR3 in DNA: TGCGCCAGCAGCAGTACTACGGAGAACACTGAAGCTTTCTTT. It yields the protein CASSSTTENTEAFF. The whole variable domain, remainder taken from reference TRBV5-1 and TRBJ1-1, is KAGVTQTPRYLIKTRGQQVTLSCSPISGHRSVSWYQQTPGQGLQFLFEYFSETQRNKGNFPGRFSGRQFSNSRSEMNVSTLELGDSALYLCASSSTTENTEAFFGQGTRLTVV.

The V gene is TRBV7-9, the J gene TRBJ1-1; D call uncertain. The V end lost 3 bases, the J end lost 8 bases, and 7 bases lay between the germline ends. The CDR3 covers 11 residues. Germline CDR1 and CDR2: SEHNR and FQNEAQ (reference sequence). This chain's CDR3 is CASSLAGEAFF. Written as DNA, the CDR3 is TGTGCCAGCAGCTTGGCGGGGGAAGCTTTCTTT.

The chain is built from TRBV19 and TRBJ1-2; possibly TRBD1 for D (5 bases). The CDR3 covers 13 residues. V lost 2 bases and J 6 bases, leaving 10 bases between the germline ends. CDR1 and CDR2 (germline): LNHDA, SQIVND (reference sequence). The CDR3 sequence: CASSIFRGNGYTF. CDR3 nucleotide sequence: TGTGCCAGTAGTATATTTCGGGGGAATGGCTACACCTTC.

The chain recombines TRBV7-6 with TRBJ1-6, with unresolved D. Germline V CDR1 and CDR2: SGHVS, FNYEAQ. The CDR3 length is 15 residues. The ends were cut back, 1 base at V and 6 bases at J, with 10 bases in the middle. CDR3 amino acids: CASSLGVTANSPLHF. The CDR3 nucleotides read TGTGCCAGCAGCTTAGGCGTGACTGCTAATTCACCCCTCCACTTT.

The CDR3 region is CASSLARTVLYEQYF. CDR3 nucleotides: TGTGCCAGCAGCTTGGCCCGGACAGTTTTATACGAGCAGTACTTC. The rearrangement uses TRBV11-1 and TRBJ2-7, with a weak D call TRBD1 (6 bases). The CDR3 loop spans 15 amino acids. V was clipped by 3 bases and J by 4 bases, with 16 bases between them. Looked up from germline, CDR1 is SGHAT and CDR2 is FQDESV (reference sequence).

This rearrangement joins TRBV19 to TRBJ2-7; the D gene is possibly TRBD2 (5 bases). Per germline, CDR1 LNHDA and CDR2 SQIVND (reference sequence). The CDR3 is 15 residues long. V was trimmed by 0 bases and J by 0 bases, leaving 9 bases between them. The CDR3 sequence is CASSIDEGSSYEQYF. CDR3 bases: TGTGCCAGTAGTATAGATGAAGGGAGCTCCTACGAGCAGTACTTC.